The T cell receptor beta chain under discussion was sequenced for a study of T cell repertoires in cytomegalovirus infection. MiXCR was run by TCRdb on the reads, yielding one entry per CDR3 protein. The sample gives over 300,000 distinct CDR3 sequences, around a sixth of which show up once; about 12% is in the top ten. This clonotype was observed at least ten times. The sample taken for sequencing was PBMCs. This TCR was sampled from a human donor in good health (CMV status not recorded). Some clones in this sample may be carry-over from other donors' samples.

Written as DNA, the CDR3 is TGTGCCAGCAGTTTTGTCGGGACTAGCGAAGTGCAGTACTTC. Translating gives CASSFVGTSEVQYF. The V and J genes are TRBV27 and TRBJ2-7; 10 bases are shared with TRBD2. The junction had 8 bases not matched to a gene; V was cut back by 3 bases and J by 9 bases. This CDR3 comprises 14 residues. The V gene's germline CDR1 is MNHEY and CDR2 SMNVEV (reference sequence).